Below are 22 T cell receptor beta chains sequenced from a single sample in a study of T cells after yellow fever vaccination. From the 5' RACE reads, TCRdb called clonotypes with MiXCR, one entry per CDR3 protein. This sample has about 350,000 distinct CDR3 sequences, with roughly an eighth found just once. Sequences were derived from CD4+ T cells sorted from PBMCs, sampled 15 days after the yellow fever booster vaccination. The receptor source for this set is a man younger than 30 who received the YFV17D yellow fever vaccine.

The CDR3 bases are TGTGCCAGCAGCTTATCGGTAGGGACCCCCTACGAGCAGTACTTC. Its translation is CASSLSVGTPYEQYF. This chain uses TRBV7-8 with TRBJ2-7; the D gene could be TRBD1 or TRBD2 (5 bases each). The germline V gene has CDR1 SGHVS and CDR2 FQNEAQ. CDR3 length equals 15 residues. V lost 2 bases and J 2 bases, leaving 13 bases between the germline ends.

The table lists this clonotype with many counts. V gene TRBV12-3 or TRBV12-4 combines with J gene TRBJ1-2; D call uncertain. The CDR3 consists of 13 residues. With 5 bases removed from V and 4 bases from J, the gap between germline ends came to 11 bases. The DNA of the CDR3 is TGTGCCAGCAGTCGCGGGAGAGGCTATGGCTACACCTTC. Its protein product is CASSRGRGYGYTF.

V and J are TRBV5-1 and TRBJ2-1; TRBD1 matches 7 bases. Per germline, CDR1 SGHRS and CDR2 YFSETQ. Germline trimming cut 2 bases from V and 0 bases from J; bases unmatched to any gene: 2. The length of the CDR3 is 15 residues. The CDR3 coding sequence is TGCGCCAGCAGCTTTCCAGGGGGCTCCTACAATGAGCAGTTCTTC. Translated: CASSFPGGSYNEQFF.

In its sample, this clonotype was seen a few times. The J gene is TRBJ1-6, the V gene TRBV4-3; D not certain. Trimming cost V 4 bases and J 6 bases, with 19 bases left between them. CDR3 length: 17 residues. Per germline, CDR1 LGHNA and CDR2 YSLEER. The CDR3 protein is CASSPRPPGSGNSPLHF. DNA of the CDR3: TGCGCCAGCAGCCCCCGACCGCCGGGAAGTGGTAATTCACCCCTCCACTTT.

This chain uses TRBV7-3 with TRBJ2-2; no firm D call. Germline V gene data show CDR1 as SGHTA and CDR2 as FQGTGA. The CDR3 covers 11 residues. The ends were cut back, 10 bases at V and 7 bases at J, with 10 bases in the middle. CDR3 bases: TGTGCCACCGACGAGGACGGGGAGCTGTTTTTT. Amino acids: CATDEDGELFF.

In its sample, this clonotype was seen many times. This chain connects TRBV7-3 to TRBJ2-3; 8 nucleotides align to TRBD1. CDR3 length equals 15 residues. Trimming removed 1 base from V and 4 bases from J; junction bases left unmatched: 4. Per germline, CDR1 SGHTA and CDR2 FQGTGA. The CDR3 loop reads CASSLISGGSDTQYF. CDR3 nucleotide sequence: TGTGCCAGCAGCTTAATCTCAGGGGGCTCAGATACGCAGTATTTT.

The V call is TRBV28, the J call TRBJ2-2; tentative D call: TRBD1 (6 bases). V lost 6 bases, J lost 1 base, and 12 bases lay in between. Per the germline V gene, CDR1 is MDHEN and CDR2 is SYDVKM. CDR3 length: 15 amino acids. The CDR3 region has the DNA TGTGCCAGCAGGGGATCGGGACAGAACACCGGGGAGCTGTTTTTT. Translated, it gives CASRGSGQNTGELFF.

This clonotype has more than one count but fewer than ten. The gene calls are TRBV15 and TRBJ1-4; no clear D. With 0 bases removed from V and 9 bases from J, the gap between germline ends came to 11 bases. Germline assignment: CDR1 LNHNV and CDR2 YYDKDF (reference sequence). The CDR3 is 14 residues long. CDR3 region: CATSRDNGVKKLFF. DNA for the CDR3: TGTGCCACCAGCAGAGATAACGGTGTTAAAAAACTGTTTTTT. The variable domain in full, completed from reference TRBV15 and TRBJ1-4, reads DAMVIQNPRYQVTQFGKPVTLSCSQTLNHNVMYWYQQKSSQAPKLLFHYYDKDFNNEADTPDNFQSRRPNTSFCFLDIRSPGLGDTAMYLCATSRDNGVKKLFFGSGTQLSVL.

This sequence joins TRBV11-2 and TRBJ1-1; 7 bases agree with TRBD1. V shed 3 bases, J shed 0 bases, and the junction held 7 bases outside the gene matches. This CDR3 is built from 16 residues. Per germline, CDR1 SGHAT and CDR2 FQNNGV. CDR3 sequence reads: CASSFGQANMNTEAFF. The CDR3 DNA reads TGTGCCAGCAGCTTCGGACAGGCCAACATGAACACTGAAGCTTTCTTT.

This clonotype appeared a few times. This chain links TRBV4-3 with TRBJ1-2, with D possibly matching TRBD1 (5 bases). Between the trimmed V and J ends, which lost 1 base and 1 base, there was a span of 10 bases. CDR1 is LGHNA, CDR2 YSLEER, per germline. The CDR3 length is 15 residues. The CDR3: CASSQGGGGNYGYTF. The CDR3 nucleotides read TGCGCCAGCAGCCAAGGCGGGGGAGGTAACTATGGCTACACCTTC.

CDR3 sequence: CASSYFDTQYF. The CDR3 DNA follows: TGCGCCAGCTCCTACTTTGATACGCAGTATTTT. This chain connects TRBV5-1 to TRBJ2-3; D uncertain. Germline V gives CDR1 SGHRS, CDR2 YFSETQ. The CDR3 is made up of 11 amino acids. Deletions cut 7 bases from V and 6 bases from J, with 9 bases between.

This clonotype appeared a few times. The chain uses TRBV5-1 and TRBJ1-3, with D uncertain. V dropped 3 bases and J dropped 0 bases, with 10 bases sitting between them. The CDR3 has 15 amino acids. Germline V lookup: CDR1 SGHRS, CDR2 YFSETQ. In DNA, the CDR3 is TGCGCCAGCAGCTCCCGGGATGCCTCTGGAAACACCATATATTTT. Its protein is CASSSRDASGNTIYF.

This clonotype was counted ten times or more. The chain is built from TRBV5-1 and TRBJ2-5; 9 bases align to TRBD2. The length of the CDR3 is 16 residues. Trimming cost V 4 bases and J 9 bases; bases outside gene matches: 16. The germline V gene has CDR1 SGHRS and CDR2 YFSETQ. The CDR3 region has the DNA TGCGCCAGCAGCCCCGCCGTTAGCGGGGGACCCAGGTCCCAGTACTTC. Translating gives CASSPAVSGGPRSQYF.

This clonotype was recorded at least ten times. This sequence joins TRBV10-3 and TRBJ2-5; no clear D gene. Germline V gene data show CDR1 as ENHRY and CDR2 as SYGVKD. The V and J ends lost 2 bases and 1 base respectively, with 11 bases between them. This CDR3 has 15 residues. In DNA form, the CDR3 reads TGTGCCATCAGTGAGGGTCAACCAAGCCAAGAGACCCAGTACTTC. Translating gives CAISEGQPSQETQYF.

The gene calls are TRBV20-1 and TRBJ1-5, with D possibly matching TRBD1 (5 bases). From germline, CDR1 is DFQATT and CDR2 SNEGSKA (reference sequence). The CDR3 totals 16 residues. V was cut by 6 bases and J by 0 bases, with 18 bases left in between. CDR3 region: CSAGRGLSYSNQPQHF. DNA of the CDR3: TGCAGTGCGGGTCGGGGCCTCTCGTATAGCAATCAGCCCCAGCATTTT.

The chain recombines TRBV20-1 with TRBJ2-3; TRBD2 matches at 8 bases. The CDR3 has 13 residues. V lost 1 base and J lost 4; bases outside the gene matches: 1. Germline assignment: CDR1 DFQATT and CDR2 SNEGSKA (reference sequence). The CDR3 sequence is CSARAGGPDTQYF. CDR3 bases: TGCAGTGCTAGAGCGGGGGGGCCAGATACGCAGTATTTT.

This clonotype was seen a few times. The V call is TRBV7-9, the J call TRBJ2-7; 10 nucleotides align to TRBD2. The junction had 14 bases not matched to a gene; V was cut back by 3 bases and J by 6 bases. Germline loops: CDR1 SEHNR, CDR2 FQNEAQ (reference sequence). This CDR3 is 17 amino acids long. The CDR3: CASSFLGLASGGAEQYV. The CDR3 bases are TGTGCCAGCAGCTTTCTCGGTTTGGCTAGCGGGGGCGCCGAGCAGTACGTC.

This clonotype was recorded at least ten times. V is TRBV28 and J is TRBJ1-3; D perhaps matches TRBD1 (6 bases). The germline gives CDR1 MDHEN, CDR2 SYDVKM. This CDR3 spans 15 amino acids. Between the trimmed V and J ends, which lost 2 bases and 4 bases, there was a span of 12 bases. CDR3 in DNA: TGTGCCAGCAGTTTAGGGGGCGCCTCGGGAAACACCATATATTTT. It encodes CASSLGGASGNTIYF.

This clonotype was picked up a small number of times. V and J are TRBV30 and TRBJ2-7; D tentatively fits TRBD1 or TRBD2 (5 bases each). This CDR3 contains 14 residues. Germline V gene data show CDR1 as GTSNPN and CDR2 as SVGIG (reference sequence). V shed 1 base and J shed 6 bases, with 16 bases lying between them. CDR3 residues: CAWSAGTRVSEQYF. In DNA form, the CDR3 reads TGTGCCTGGAGTGCCGGGACCCGAGTGTCCGAGCAGTACTTC.

This clonotype showed up many times. The J gene is TRBJ2-7, the V gene TRBV25-1; D possibly corresponds to TRBD2 (7 bases). The length of the CDR3 is 13 residues. With 6 bases removed from V and 6 bases from J, the gap between germline ends came to 15 bases. CDR1 and CDR2 from the germline V gene are MGHDK and SYGVNS. The CDR3 reads CASSRTGGREQYF. The CDR3 DNA is TGTGCCAGCAGCCGGACGGGGGGCCGCGAGCAGTACTTC.

V gene TRBV6-6 combines with J gene TRBJ1-6; D is unresolved. V lost 5 bases and J 5 bases, leaving 4 bases between the germline ends. Germline loops: CDR1 MNHNY, CDR2 SVGAGI (reference sequence). The CDR3 length is 12 residues. The CDR3 bases are TGTGCCAGCAGTCCTAATAATTCACCCCTCCACTTT. Encoded protein: CASSPNNSPLHF.

V usage is TRBV24-1 and J usage is TRBJ2-1; tentative D call: TRBD2 (5 bases). Germline V gene data show CDR1 as KGHDR and CDR2 as SFDVKD. Trimming cost V 9 bases and J 5 bases, with 10 bases left between them. The CDR3 spans 12 residues. In DNA form, the CDR3 reads TGTGCCACCCCCGGGGTCGACAATGAGCAGTTCTTC. Its translation is CATPGVDNEQFF.